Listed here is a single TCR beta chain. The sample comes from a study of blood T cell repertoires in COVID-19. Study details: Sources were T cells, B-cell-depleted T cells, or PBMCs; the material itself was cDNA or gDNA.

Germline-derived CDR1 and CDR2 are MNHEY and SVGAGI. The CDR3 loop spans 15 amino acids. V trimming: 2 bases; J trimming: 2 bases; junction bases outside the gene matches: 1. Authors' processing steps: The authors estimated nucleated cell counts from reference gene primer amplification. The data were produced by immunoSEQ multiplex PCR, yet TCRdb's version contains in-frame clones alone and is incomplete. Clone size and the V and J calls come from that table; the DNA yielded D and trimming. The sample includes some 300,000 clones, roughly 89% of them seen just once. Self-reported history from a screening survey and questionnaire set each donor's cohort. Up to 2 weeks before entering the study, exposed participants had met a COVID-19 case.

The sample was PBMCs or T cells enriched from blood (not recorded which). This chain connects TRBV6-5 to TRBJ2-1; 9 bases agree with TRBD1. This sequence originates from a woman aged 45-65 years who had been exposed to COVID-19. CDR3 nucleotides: TGTGCCAGCAGTTACGGGACAGGGCCCTACAATGAGCAGTTCTTC. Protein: CASSYGTGPYNEQFF.